This T cell receptor (beta chain) appears in the sequencing data of a study of shared T cell receptors in the human thymus. The assay was immunoSEQ multiplex PCR, and TCRdb's table has in-frame clones only and misses some. The sample contains approximately 580,000 clones, 75% to 80% of which appear only once. Germline lookup yields CDR1 ENHRY and CDR2 SYGVKD. The CDR3 covers 14 residues. The V end was cut by 4 bases, the J end by 3 bases, with 12 bases between. The data also belong to a second study, concerning human thymus T cells. That publication notes: Serving as donors were healthy Finnish infants, each of whom was having open corrective surgery for congenital heart defects. In corrective heart surgery, resections were taken, and these provided the thymus tissue. Thymic and blood repertoires seemed to favor certain V and J genes.

This TCR was recovered from a boy younger than two with a congenital heart defect. V gene TRBV10-3 combines with J gene TRBJ2-5, with TRBD1 as a possible D gene (7 bases). Source material: thymocytes. The CDR3 sequence is CAISGGDSEETQYF. The CDR3 nucleotides are TGTGCCATCAGTGGCGGGGACAGTGAAGAGACCCAGTACTTC.